The 20 T cell receptor beta chains in this list originate from one sample, sequenced in a study of shared clonotypes between healthy human individuals. Only in-frame clones appear in the TCRdb table, and some are missing; sequencing was by immunoSEQ multiplex PCR. The sample has roughly 1,100,000 clones, around 75% seen once; the top ten hold around 1.5%. The sample taken for sequencing was memory CD4+ T cells sorted from blood. Subset indicated: CD45RA-negative fraction. The receptors originated from a man aged 18 to 30 in good health.

Concerning this clone: Other DNA sequences from this sample encode an identical CDR3 as well. V and J are TRBV5-1 and TRBJ2-7, with D perhaps TRBD1 (5 bases). V was cut by 2 bases and J by 1 base, with 13 bases left in between. There are 15 residues in the CDR3. Germline V gives CDR1 SGHRS, CDR2 YFSETQ. The CDR3 coding sequence is TGCGCCAGCAGCTTAGGTACAGGCTATTCCTACGAGCAGTACTTC. Residues: CASSLGTGYSYEQYF.

This clone was detected only a few times. The gene calls are TRBV30 and TRBJ1-6, with 9 bases that match TRBD1. CDR3 length equals 14 residues. Germline values: CDR1 GTSNPN, CDR2 SVGIG (reference sequence). V was clipped by 5 bases and J by 6 bases; unmatched bases: 5. The CDR3 here is CAWEGTGRNSPLHF. CDR3 bases: TGTGCCTGGGAAGGGACAGGGCGTAATTCACCCCTCCACTTT.

This clone has only a few counts. The chain carries TRBV6-6 and TRBJ1-5, with D tentatively TRBD1 (5 bases). CDR1 and CDR2 from the germline V gene are MNHNY and SVGAGI (reference sequence). V lost 0 bases to trimming and J lost 4 bases, with 10 bases between them. The CDR3 has 15 residues. CDR3 sequence (DNA): TGTGCCAGCAGTTACTCTGGGGAGGGGAATCAGCCCCAGCATTTT. Amino acids: CASSYSGEGNQPQHF.

The chain has TRBV4-1 and TRBJ2-3; 9 bases map to TRBD1. Germline CDR1 and CDR2: MGHRA and YSYEKL. The CDR3 totals 15 residues. Trimming removed 0 bases from V and 5 bases from J; junction bases left unmatched: 3. The CDR3 nucleotides are TGCGCCAGCAGCCAAGATAGGACAGGGGTAGATACGCAGTATTTT. Its protein is CASSQDRTGVDTQYF.

The V gene is TRBV18, the J gene TRBJ1-3; D remains unclear. Trimming left V 2 bases short and J 7 bases short, with 9 bases between. From germline, CDR1 is KGHSH and CDR2 LQKENI. The CDR3 is 13 residues long. The DNA for the CDR3 is TGTGCCAGCTCACCAGGGAGAATCAACACCATATATTTT. This codes for CASSPGRINTIYF.

The chain carries TRBV29-1 and TRBJ2-5; 12 nucleotides agree with TRBD2. The V and J ends lost 7 bases and 4 bases, in that order; junction bases with no gene match: 7. Germline CDR1 SQVTM, CDR2 ANQGSEA. The CDR3 loop spans 14 amino acids. In DNA, the CDR3 is TGCAGCGCTCAGACTAGCGGGGGTATAGAGACCCAGTACTTC. This sequence encodes CSAQTSGGIETQYF.

This chain links TRBV5-5 with TRBJ1-5, with no clear D. CDR3 length: 16 residues. V gave up 0 bases and J gave up 8 bases, with 18 bases separating them. Germline CDR1 and CDR2: SGHKS and YYEKEE (reference sequence). The CDR3 loop is CASSLGLFGVGEPQHF. CDR3 in DNA: TGTGCCAGCAGCTTGGGTCTCTTCGGGGTTGGGGAGCCCCAGCATTTT.

This clone was observed a few times. The chain carries TRBV2 and TRBJ2-3, with 10 bases matching TRBD2. The V gene end was trimmed by 6 bases and the J gene end by 2 bases; junction bases not matched to a gene: 5. Germline CDR1 and CDR2: SNHLY and FYNNEI. The CDR3 runs to 15 residues. CDR3 in amino acids: CASRRTSGTTDTQYF. CDR3 bases: TGTGCCAGCAGACGGACTAGCGGTACCACAGATACGCAGTATTTT.

The chain recombines TRBV5-4 with TRBJ2-3; 7 bases are shared with TRBD1. The V gene end was trimmed by 4 bases and the J gene end by 4 bases; junction bases not matched to a gene: 12. Germline CDR1 reads SGHNT; CDR2 reads YYREEE (reference sequence). The CDR3 sequence is 16 residues long. This CDR3 is CASSTWTGQGADTQYF. The DNA of the CDR3 is TGTGCCAGCAGCACCTGGACAGGTCAGGGTGCAGATACGCAGTATTTT.

This clone appeared a single time. This chain connects TRBV15 to TRBJ2-1, with 9 bases aligning to TRBD2. The junction had 12 bases not matched to a gene; V was cut back by 1 base and J by 5 bases. Germline V CDR1 and CDR2: LNHNV, YYDKDF (reference sequence). The CDR3 covers 18 residues. CDR3 in amino acids: CATSRAQGLAGRDNEQFF. DNA for the CDR3: TGTGCCACCAGCAGAGCTCAGGGGCTAGCGGGGCGAGACAATGAGCAGTTCTTC.

This chain links TRBV10-3 with TRBJ1-5; D remains ambiguous. The CDR3 spans 16 residues. The V gene lost 1 base and the J gene lost 4 bases, with 14 bases spanning the gap. The germline V gene has CDR1 ENHRY and CDR2 SYGVKD. The CDR3 sequence: CAISEFGSHKNQPQHF. The CDR3, as DNA: TGTGCCATCAGTGAGTTCGGCAGCCACAAAAATCAGCCCCAGCATTTT.

V usage is TRBV7-2 and J usage is TRBJ2-2; 7 bases match TRBD2. The CDR3 runs 13 residues. With 2 bases clipped from V and 14 bases from J, the junction kept 8 bases outside the gene matches. Germline V CDR1 and CDR2: SGHTA, FQGNSA. CDR3 amino acids: CASSLREGSLLFF. The DNA for the CDR3 is TGTGCCAGCAGCTTAAGGGAGGGCAGCCTTCTGTTTTTT. Full variable domain (missing parts from reference TRBV7-2 and TRBJ2-2): GAGVSQSPSNKVTEKGKDVELRCDPISGHTALYWYRQSLGQGLEFLIYFQGNSAPDKSGLPSDRFSAERTGGSVSTLTIQRTQQEDSAVYLCASSLREGSLLFFGEGSRLTVL.

Regarding this clone: Mismatch with germline at one junction end may stem from a read error. This chain links TRBV18 with TRBJ1-1; TRBD1 might be the D (6 bases). The germline V gene encodes CDR1 KGHSH and CDR2 LQKENI. The CDR3 consists of 12 residues. CDR3 region: CASSPQGWEAFF. CDR3 nucleotide sequence: TGTGCCAGCTCGCCACAGGGTTGGGAAGCTTTCTTT. Looking up the rest from reference TRBV18 and TRBJ1-1 gives the full variable domain: NAGVMQNPRHLVRRRGQEARLRCSPMKGHSHVYWYRQLPEEGLKFMVYLQKENIIDESGMPKERFSAEFPKEGPSILRIQQVVRGDSAAYFCASSPQGWEAFFGQGTRLTVV.

The rearrangement links TRBV6-1 to TRBJ1-2; TRBD1 matches at 9 bases. J lost 5 bases, V lost 3 bases, and 7 bases had no gene match. CDR1 MNHNS and CDR2 SASEGT come from the germline V gene. The CDR3 contains 15 residues. The CDR3 DNA is TGTGCCAGCAGTGACCTCGGGACAGGGCTATATGGCTACACCTTC. Translating gives CASSDLGTGLYGYTF.

The genes are TRBV18 and TRBJ2-7, with D possibly TRBD1 on 5 matching bases. With 3 bases removed from V and 2 bases from J, the gap between germline ends came to 14 bases. The germline gives CDR1 KGHSH, CDR2 LQKENI. The CDR3 is 15 amino acids. The CDR3 is CASSPSGSGTYEQYF. DNA of the CDR3: TGTGCCAGCTCACCGTCAGGATCAGGGACCTACGAGCAGTACTTC.

This clone showed up just once. The CDR3 coding sequence is TGTGCCAGCACCCTGTACAATGAGCAGTTCTTC. It yields the protein CASTLYNEQFF. The genes are TRBV6-6 and TRBJ2-1; D is undetermined. Germline V gene data show CDR1 as MNHNY and CDR2 as SVGAGI (reference sequence). V lost 7 bases and J 4 bases, leaving 5 bases between the germline ends. The CDR3 covers 11 residues.

This rearrangement joins TRBV9 to TRBJ2-7; a possible D gene is TRBD1 (7 bases). V lost 4 bases and J 9 bases, leaving 17 bases between the germline ends. The CDR3 sequence is 13 residues long. Per germline, CDR1 SGDLS and CDR2 YYNGEE. In DNA form, the CDR3 reads TGTGCCAGCAGCACCCCAGGGGGGCTGGTGCAGTACTTC. It translates to CASSTPGGLVQYF.

In its sample, this clone was seen a few times. The V call is TRBV28, the J call TRBJ1-6; TRBD1 aligns across 7 bases. Looked up from germline, CDR1 is MDHEN and CDR2 is SYDVKM. The CDR3 runs 17 residues. Trimming removed 3 bases from V and 1 base from J; junction bases left unmatched: 6. The CDR3 region is CASSFGRGGSYNSPLHF. Here the CDR3 DNA reads TGTGCCAGCAGTTTTGGCAGGGGGGGTTCCTATAATTCACCCCTCCACTTT.

The gene calls are TRBV28 and TRBJ2-3; 9 nucleotides agree with TRBD2. The V gene end was trimmed by 5 bases and the J gene end by 6 bases; junction bases not matched to a gene: 3. Germline V gene data show CDR1 as MDHEN and CDR2 as SYDVKM. The CDR3 spans 13 residues. The CDR3 DNA follows: TGTGCCAGCAGTCCTAGCGGGGTGGATACGCAGTATTTT. Protein sequence: CASSPSGVDTQYF.

This chain links TRBV30 with TRBJ1-6; TRBD1 agrees at 11 bases. Germline lookup yields CDR1 GTSNPN and CDR2 SVGIG (reference sequence). The CDR3 loop spans 14 amino acids. Trimming took 4 bases from V and 9 from J; bases not matched to a gene: 5. CDR3 sequence (DNA): TGTGCCTGGAATCGGGACAGGGGGATTTCACCCCTCCACTTT. Its protein product is CAWNRDRGISPLHF.